This paragraph reports one T cell receptor (beta chain). The antigen is not known. This specimen belongs to a study of cytomegalovirus exposure and HLA in healthy donors. Study-wide results and caveats: Several V segments, TRBV6-2 and TRBV6-3 among them, could not be told apart and were dropped.

The primer mix had 60 Vbeta and 13 Jbeta primers. The repertoire was sequenced with immunoSEQ multiplex PCR; TCRdb's copy has only in-frame clones and lacks some. The sample yields 130,000 to 150,000 clones, about three quarters seen once. The CDR3 is 14 residues long. CDR1 is MDHEN and CDR2 is SYDVKM in the germline V gene. Trimming removed 6 bases from V and 3 bases from J; junction bases left unmatched: 6. The chain uses TRBV28 and TRBJ1-2; 8 bases line up with TRBD1. The sample comprised PBMCs. The sequence was obtained from a male donor in good health and CMV-seropositive. The CDR3 DNA reads as TGTGCCAGCAGATATACAGGGGGAGACTATGGCTACACCTTC. Residues: CASRYTGGDYGYTF.